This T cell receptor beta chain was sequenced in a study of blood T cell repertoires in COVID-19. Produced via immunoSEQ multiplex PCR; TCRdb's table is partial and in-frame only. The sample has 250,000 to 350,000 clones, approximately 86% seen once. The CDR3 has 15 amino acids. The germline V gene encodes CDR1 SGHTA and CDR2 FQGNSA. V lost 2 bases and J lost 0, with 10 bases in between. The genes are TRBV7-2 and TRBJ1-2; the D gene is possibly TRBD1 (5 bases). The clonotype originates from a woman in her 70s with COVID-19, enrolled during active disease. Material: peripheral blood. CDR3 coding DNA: TGTGCCAGCAGCTTACTACAGGCCCCTAACTATGGCTACACCTTC. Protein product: CASSLLQAPNYGYTF.